The present TCR beta chain was sequenced within a study of blood T cell repertoires in COVID-19. About the study: The United States, Italy and Spain were the sources of the acute and convalescent COVID-19 samples.

Only in-frame clones appear in the TCRdb table, and some are missing; sequencing was by immunoSEQ multiplex PCR. The sample records under 300,000 clones, about 80% being singletons. The clonotype was recovered from a man aged 25-40 years who had recovered from COVID-19. The sample taken for sequencing was peripheral blood.

CDR3 sequence: CASSSDLEKSGQETQYF. CDR3 nucleotide sequence: TGTGCCAGCAGCTCAGACTTGGAAAAATCAGGGCAAGAGACCCAGTACTTC. The chain couples TRBV7-3 to TRBJ2-5; tentative D call: TRBD1 (5 bases). The V gene lost 4 bases and the J gene lost 2 bases, with 20 bases spanning the gap. The CDR3 sequence is 17 residues long. Germline lookup yields CDR1 SGHTA and CDR2 FQGTGA.